This T cell receptor (beta chain) was sequenced during a study of T-cell reconstitution after alpha-beta-depleted transplantation in children. The TCRbeta library incorporated unique molecular identifiers. TCRdb re-derived calls from the PCR reads in MiXCR, one entry per CDR3 protein. Of almost 500,000 distinct CDR3 sequences in the sample, around 12% are singletons; the top ten hold roughly 5.4%. CDR1 is SQVTM, CDR2 ANQGSEA, per germline. The CDR3 is 16 residues long. V lost 0 bases and J lost 4; bases outside the gene matches: 8. This clonotype was obtained from a human donor who donated a stem cell graft to a child with combined immunodeficiency. The source was PBMCs from the stem cell graft donor, collected from the stem cell graft. This rearrangement joins TRBV29-1 to TRBJ2-2; 7 bases line up with TRBD1. The CDR3 DNA sequence: TGCAGCGTTGAAGAGAGGGGGCGCAGGTCCACCGGGGAGCTGTTTTTT. Encoded protein: CSVEERGRRSTGELFF.